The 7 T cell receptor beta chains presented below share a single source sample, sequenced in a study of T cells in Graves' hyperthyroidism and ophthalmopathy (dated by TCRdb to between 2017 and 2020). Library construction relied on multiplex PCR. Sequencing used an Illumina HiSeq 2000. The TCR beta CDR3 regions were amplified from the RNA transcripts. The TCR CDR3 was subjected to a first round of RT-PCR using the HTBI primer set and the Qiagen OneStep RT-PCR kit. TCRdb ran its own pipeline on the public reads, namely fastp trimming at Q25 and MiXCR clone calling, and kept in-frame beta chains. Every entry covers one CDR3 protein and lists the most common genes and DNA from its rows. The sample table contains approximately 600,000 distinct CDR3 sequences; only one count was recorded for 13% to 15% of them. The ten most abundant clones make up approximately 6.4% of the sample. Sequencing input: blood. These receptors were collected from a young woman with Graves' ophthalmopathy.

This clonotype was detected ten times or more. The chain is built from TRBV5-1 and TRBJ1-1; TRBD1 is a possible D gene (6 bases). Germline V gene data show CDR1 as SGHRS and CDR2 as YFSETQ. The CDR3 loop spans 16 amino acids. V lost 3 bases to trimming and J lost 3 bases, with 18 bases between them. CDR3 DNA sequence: TGCGCCAGCAGCTCGAACCCAGGGGTTAAGGACACTGAAGCTTTCTTT. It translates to CASSSNPGVKDTEAFF.

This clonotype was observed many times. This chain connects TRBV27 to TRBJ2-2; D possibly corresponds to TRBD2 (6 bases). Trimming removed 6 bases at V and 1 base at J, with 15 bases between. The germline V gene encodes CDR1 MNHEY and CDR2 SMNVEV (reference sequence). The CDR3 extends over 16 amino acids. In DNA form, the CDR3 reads TGTGCCAGCAGCTTCGGAGGGTGGGAGAACACCGGGGAGCTGTTTTTT. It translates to CASSFGGWENTGELFF.

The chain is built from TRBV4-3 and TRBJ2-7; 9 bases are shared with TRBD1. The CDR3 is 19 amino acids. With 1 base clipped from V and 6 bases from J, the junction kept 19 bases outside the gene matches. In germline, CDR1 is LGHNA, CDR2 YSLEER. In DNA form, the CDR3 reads TGCGCCAGCAGCCAAGGGTGGAGGCCACAGGGGGCAATTCAGGGCGAGCAGTACTTC. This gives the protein CASSQGWRPQGAIQGEQYF.

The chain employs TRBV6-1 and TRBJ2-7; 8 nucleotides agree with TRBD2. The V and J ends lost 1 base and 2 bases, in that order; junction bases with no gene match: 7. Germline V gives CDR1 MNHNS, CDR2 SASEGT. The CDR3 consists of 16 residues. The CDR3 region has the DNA TGTGCCAGCAGTGAAGGTCCTAGCGGGCGAGCCTACGAGCAGTACTTC. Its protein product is CASSEGPSGRAYEQYF.

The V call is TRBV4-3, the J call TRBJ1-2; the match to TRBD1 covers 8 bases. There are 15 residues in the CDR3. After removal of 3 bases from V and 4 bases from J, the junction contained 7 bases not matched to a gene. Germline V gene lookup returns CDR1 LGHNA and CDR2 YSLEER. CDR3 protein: CASSQGDRFVYGYTF. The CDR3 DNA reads TGCGCCAGCAGCCAGGGGGACAGGTTCGTCTATGGCTACACCTTC.

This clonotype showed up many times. The CDR3 region is CSATDRGIYEQYF. The CDR3 DNA is TGCAGTGCCACGGACAGGGGGATCTACGAGCAGTACTTC. The chain joins TRBV20-1 to TRBJ2-7; 10 bases line up with TRBD1. The germline V gene encodes CDR1 DFQATT and CDR2 SNEGSKA (reference sequence). V lost 6 bases and J lost 3; bases outside the gene matches: 5. The CDR3 is made up of 13 amino acids.

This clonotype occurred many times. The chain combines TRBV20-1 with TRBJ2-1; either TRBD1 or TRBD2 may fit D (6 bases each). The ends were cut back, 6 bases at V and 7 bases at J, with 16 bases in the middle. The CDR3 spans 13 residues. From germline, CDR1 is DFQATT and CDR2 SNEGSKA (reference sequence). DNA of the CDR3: TGCAGTGCCTCCCGAAGGGGGGAAAATGAGCAGTTCTTC. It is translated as CSASRRGENEQFF.